This T cell receptor beta chain was identified in a study of blood T cell repertoires in COVID-19. Generated by immunoSEQ multiplex PCR, the TCRdb table keeps only in-frame clones and is missing some. Among 87,000 or so clones listed, 90% were seen once. Germline V lookup: CDR1 MNHEY, CDR2 SMNVEV (reference sequence). V shed 4 bases and J shed 3 bases, with 15 bases lying between them. This CDR3 is 15 amino acids long. Enrolment of Seattle patients took place during active infection, and they were followed longitudinally. This receptor was identified in a man aged 18 to 29 with COVID-19, enrolled during active disease. The chain couples TRBV27 to TRBJ1-2; possibly TRBD1 for D (5 bases). Sequenced sample: peripheral blood. The CDR3: CASSSTLGTYYGYTF. In DNA, the CDR3 is TGTGCCAGCAGTTCTACTCTCGGGACTTACTATGGCTACACCTTC.